Given below is one T cell receptor (beta chain) in context. Libraries were prepared by immunoSEQ multiplex PCR; TCRdb keeps only in-frame clonotypes and omits some of them. The top ten clones hold over 6.5% of a sample with about 150,000 clones, 60% to 85% of them seen once. This entry is derived from a study of blood T cell repertoires in COVID-19. The CDR3 spans 16 residues. Unmatched junction bases numbered 3, after V lost 3 bases and J lost 5 bases. The germline V gene has CDR1 SGHRS and CDR2 YFSETQ. The TCR was taken from a man aged 50 or older with active or convalescent COVID-19. Sequencing input: peripheral blood. V gene TRBV5-1 combines with J gene TRBJ2-2; TRBD2 matches at 14 bases. Here the CDR3 DNA reads TGCGCCAGCAGCTCGGGACTAGCGGGAGCAACCGGGGAGCTGTTTTTT. It translates to CASSSGLAGATGELFF.